This T cell receptor beta chain was obtained from a study of cytomegalovirus exposure and HLA in healthy donors (dated by TCRdb to 2017 to 2019). In the study overall: According to an earlier analysis of 587 of the donors, some 180 million T cells yielded over 90 million unique TCR beta sequences and more than 250 Gb of sequence data. The study used immunosequencing to profile the T cell repertoires of approximately 690 subjects and linked those repertoires to cytomegalovirus serostatus. Donor age, sex, ethnicity and CMV serostatus were compiled together with the repertoire data. An earlier analysis of around 580 of the donors used high-throughput TCR beta sequencing to judge whether each TCR beta V gene segment behaved as functional or pseudogenic. A later analysis re-analyzed previously published TCR beta repertoires from 666 donors and added high-resolution HLA genotyping to study TCR occurrence patterns. Both class I and class II loci were covered by HLA typing, at four-digit resolution. In the later analysis, no new phenotypic data were used to find candidate immune exposures; instead, reliance was placed on TCR beta sequences and their occurrence across donors. A later genetic analysis took genome-wide SNP genotypes for about 65% of the 666 donors and used that subset as a discovery cohort. The aim of the study was to test whether cataloging public T cell receptors could identify signatures of past pathogen exposure. Four or five DR-DQ haplotypes were treated as single units for association and clustering because of strong linkage in the cohort. Typing coverage differed by locus: A, B, C, DRB1 and DQB1 were typed in roughly 620-630 donors, DQA1 in about 550, DPA1 in around 610, and DPB1 in around 440. Of the roughly 410 genotyped donors, 81% were placed in the genetic ancestry cluster associated with self-reported Caucasian donors. Along with the approximately 620-subject first cohort, a separate validation cohort of over a hundred different subjects was used. About 280 gigabases of sequencing data and 80 million or so unique TCR sequences were included in an early release covering over 600 HLA-typed donors. Among about 400 genotyped donors of the cohort, an average of roughly 230,000 unique TCR beta nucleotide sequences was sequenced per donor, of which about 18% were non-productive. To predict cytomegalovirus infection status, the study brought together high-throughput TCR immunosequencing, statistical association of individual TCRs with disease status, and machine learning. Every repertoire in the discovery cohort had been generated on one and the same sequencing platform. The full study reports these points: The only immune exposure information available for the cohort was CMV serostatus. A cluster of highly shared sequence variants was judged likely to be a technical artifact of the sequencing pipeline. Correlated functional status among segregating V segments might be attributable to linkage disequilibrium, but an unknown experimental factor could not be ruled out. Most TCR sequences were seen in very few donors, while some public TCRs were found in many individuals. Most CMV-associated TCR beta chains appeared to be HLA-restricted in a later analysis, and the HLA associations seemed to be driven largely by CMV exposure. In a later analysis, HLA-associated TCR beta chains were found to be more clonally expanded and to have lower generation probabilities than equally common non-associated chains. In vitro tests confirmed that a few of the cytomegalovirus-associated TCR beta chains recognize cytomegalovirus antigens. This cohort had only TCR beta chains sequenced, and the lack of alpha or paired-chain data limited which features could be detected. The earlier analysis of some 540 of the donors excluded roughly 16 rarely observed V segments, including chromosome 9 orphons, because counts were too low. In an earlier analysis of 587 of the donors, most TCR beta V segments appeared in productive rearrangements about 87% or about 30% of the time, broadly matching IMGT annotations. The authors suggested that the approach could potentially be generalized to other disease states and immunological phenotypes. A later genetic analysis associated a missense DCLRE1C variant with V-gene and J-gene trimming of TCR beta chains, and an independent cohort replicated the association. Specific HLA alleles were associated with 15,000 to 20,000 TCR beta sequences at a false discovery rate of 0.05 in a later analysis. A later analysis found that TCR association rates varied across HLA loci, with DRB1 alleles showing the most associated TCRs and HLA-C alleles the fewest. A later analysis reported that several top co-occurrence clusters appeared linked to parvovirus B19, influenza, CMV and Epstein-Barr virus. When HLA alleles, especially DR and DQ, strongly co-occurred, TCR associations were difficult to assign to individual alleles. Because some donors lacked HLA typing at each locus, the association tests relied only on the typed subset. In the study, around 150 TCR beta chains were listed as associated with cytomegalovirus. Presence/absence analyses assumed roughly uniform sequencing depth across donors, an assumption that may not hold. A further reported finding was that TCR beta sequences accurately predicted the HLA-A and HLA-B alleles for most subjects in the first cohort. In a later genetic analysis, fewer N-insertions in productive TCRs were reported among donors in an Asian-associated ancestry cluster than the 666-donor mean. In both the original and validation cohorts, the classifier was reported to diagnose cytomegalovirus status with high specificity and sensitivity.

Regarding this clone: Its antigen specificity is not known. There are no base qualities to consult, and no much larger clone falls within one base.

In total, 630 or so healthy bone marrow donors made up the cohort. At the time of sampling, all cohort members were nominally healthy, though unrecorded immune exposures were likely present. The donor tested CMV seronegative, placing the donor among the approximately 400 seronegative members of the cohort. Each donor provided a peripheral blood sample, and peripheral blood mononuclear cells were used for TCR beta sequencing. Genomic DNA was extracted from the blood cell samples with the Qiagen DNeasy Blood Extraction Kit. Receptor libraries were prepared by the immunoSEQ multiplex PCR assay. For the multiplex PCR, a mixture combining 60 forward primers for TCR Vbeta segments and 13 reverse primers for TCR Jbeta segments was used. Amplification of the CDR3 region of rearranged TCR beta genes was performed with a multiplex PCR assay on genomic DNA. On the Illumina HiSeq System, the amplified TCR beta libraries were sequenced as 87-base-pair reads. For the original study's pipeline: A later analysis counted approximately 76 million unique TCR beta chains across the 666 repertoires, and 9 million to 14 million of these chains were shared by at least two donors. Raw reads were error-corrected and collapsed into unique sequences by a nearest-neighbor algorithm in which closely related sequences were merged to remove PCR and sequencing errors. V, D and J gene segments were assigned by aligning CDR3 sequences to IMGT reference sequences. For a sequence to be retained, a match of at least six nucleotides was required to both a V gene segment and a J gene segment. A rearrangement counted as productive if the CDR3 had no stop codons and remained in frame with V and J, and every other rearrangement counted as non-productive. CDR3 was defined by IMGT convention, running from the second conserved V-encoded cysteine to the conserved J-encoded phenylalanine. Sequences without an unambiguous match to a single V gene segment were excluded from the earlier analysis of a few hundred of the donors. In an earlier analysis of a few hundred of the donors, V segments were called functional above 56.7% productive rearrangements and were called segregating when the between-donor standard deviation exceeded 5%. A statistical classification framework was developed to diagnose cytomegalovirus status using the catalog of TCR beta chain sequences. A later analysis assigned V and J genes by comparing TCR nucleotide sequences with IMGT/GENE-DB human TR gene sequences. The TCRdist pipeline was used in a later analysis to assign CDR3 sequences and most-parsimonious VDJ recombination scenarios. In a later analysis, each TCR beta chain was defined by its CDR3 amino acid sequence together with its V-gene family, and reads without a unique V-gene family were excluded. In a later analysis, 450 to 600 highly shared, low-generation-probability nucleotide sequences were removed to address suspected cross-contamination and a sequencing artifact. A later analysis calculated a clonal expansion index for each public chain from normalized within-repertoire ranks of inferred template counts. In a later analysis, generation probabilities were computed with a VDJ recombination model fitted to out-of-frame rearrangements, and the resulting probabilities were checked against IGoR. In a later analysis, TCR-TCR, TCR-HLA and TCR-CMV co-occurrence was scored with hypergeometric tests, and a repertoire-size bias correction was applied to TCR pairs. A later analysis estimated false discovery rates by permuting HLA or CMV assignments 20 times. A later analysis grouped co-occurring TCRs with DBSCAN, adding TCRdist sequence similarity when clustering within HLA-allele-positive subsets. For co-occurrence clustering, repertoires with fewer than 30,000 or more than 120,000 public chains were excluded, along with five or six repertoires with anomalous nucleotide sharing. In its TCRdb copy, this immuneACCESS table keeps in-frame sequences only and misses some clones. Where compared with another copy, unresolved V genes explain less than half of these, and the others have no known cause. That table gives V, J and clone size, and the DNA gave D and trimming. Across this sample there are about 140,000 clones, with about 64% seen only once. Jointly, the top ten make up 2.4% of the sample.

The material sequenced was PBMCs. This receptor was taken from a woman aged 40 to 50 in good health and CMV-seronegative.

DNA sequence: TGTGCCAGCAGTTTGGGCGGGTCCTACAATGAGCAGTTCTTC. It translates to CASSLGGSYNEQFF. The sequence is built from TRBV28 and TRBJ2-1, with a tentative D gene TRBD2 over 5 matching bases. CDR1 and CDR2, looked up from the germline V gene, are MDHEN and SYDVKM. V was cut back by 3 bases and J by 1 base, leaving a gap of 7 bases between them. Reading from cysteine to phenylalanine, the CDR3 counts 14 amino acids. This entry keeps only the CDR3 DNA: 42 bases, framed from base 1.